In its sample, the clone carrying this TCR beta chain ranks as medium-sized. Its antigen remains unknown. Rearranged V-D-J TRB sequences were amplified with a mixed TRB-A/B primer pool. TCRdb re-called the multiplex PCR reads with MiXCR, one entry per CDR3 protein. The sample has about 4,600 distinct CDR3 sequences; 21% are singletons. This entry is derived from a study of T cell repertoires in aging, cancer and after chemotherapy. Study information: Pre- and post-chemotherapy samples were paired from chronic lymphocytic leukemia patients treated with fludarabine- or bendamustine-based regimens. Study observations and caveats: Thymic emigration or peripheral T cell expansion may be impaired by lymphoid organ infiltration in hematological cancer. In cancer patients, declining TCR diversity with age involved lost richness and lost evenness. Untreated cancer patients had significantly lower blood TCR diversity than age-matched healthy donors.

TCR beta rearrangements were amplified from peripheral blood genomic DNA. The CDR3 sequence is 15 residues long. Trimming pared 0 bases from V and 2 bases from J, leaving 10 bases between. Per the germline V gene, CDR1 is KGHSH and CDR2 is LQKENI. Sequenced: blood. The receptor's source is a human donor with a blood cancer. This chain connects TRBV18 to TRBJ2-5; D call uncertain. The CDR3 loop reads CASSPPSLGQETQYF. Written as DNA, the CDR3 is TGTGCCAGCTCACCACCATCCTTGGGTCAAGAGACCCAGTACTTC. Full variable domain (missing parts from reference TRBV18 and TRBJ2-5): NAGVMQNPRHLVRRRGQEARLRCSPMKGHSHVYWYRQLPEEGLKFMVYLQKENIIDESGMPKERFSAEFPKEGPSILRIQQVVRGDSAAYFCASSPPSLGQETQYFGPGTRLLVL.